The sequence of this T cell receptor beta chain was determined in a study of T cell changes during pregnancy in multiple sclerosis. Here immunoSEQ multiplex PCR was the method, and the copy in TCRdb shows in-frame clones only, minus some. This table has some 70,000 clones, roughly nine tenths appearing once. CDR1 is LNHDA, CDR2 SQIVND, per germline (reference sequence). The CDR3 runs to 11 residues. V shed 7 bases and J shed 11 bases, with 14 bases lying between them. The TCR originated in a female donor in good health, enrolled as a control in a pregnancy study. The chain joins TRBV19 to TRBJ1-1, with D perhaps matching TRBD1 (5 bases). The sample was peripheral blood, taken in the second trimester of pregnancy. CDR3 residues: CASTWQGGAFF. CDR3 nucleotide sequence: TGTGCCAGTACCTGGCAGGGAGGGGCTTTCTTT.